A single T cell receptor beta chain is shown here with its context. Its target is not known. Reverse transcribing all isolated RNA meant expressed TCRB transcripts were sequenced. The protocol was immunoSEQ multiplex PCR, while the TCRdb copy is restricted to in-frame clones and leaves out a portion. The sample carries 200,000 to 300,000 clones, roughly 20% recorded once. This entry belongs to a study of beta chain features in type 1 diabetes. Whole-study findings and limits: People with Type 1 diabetes carried modestly yet significantly shorter TCRB CDR3s in all four CD4+ subsets.

CDR1 is LGHNA and CDR2 is YSLEER in the germline V gene. This CDR3 has 18 amino acids. Losses at the gene ends were 3 bases for V and 2 bases for J; bases not matched to a gene: 11. The sequence was obtained from a middle-aged woman with type 1 diabetes. The V gene is TRBV4-3, the J gene TRBJ2-7; the match to TRBD2 covers 12 bases. Sequenced input: naive CD4+ T cells from blood. CDR3 in amino acids: CASSQATSGGNRAYEQYF. The CDR3 nucleotides are TGCGCCAGCAGCCAGGCGACTAGCGGGGGAAATAGGGCCTACGAGCAGTACTTC.